Listed below are T cell receptor beta chains from one sample, sequenced in a study of CXCR3-negative and CXCR3-positive naive CD8 T cells. TCRdb re-analyzed the 5' RACE reads; it lists each CDR3 protein once, without DNA. This sample carries approximately 5,300 distinct CDR3 sequences, with 1.7% going to the ten biggest clones. The specimen sequenced was naive CXCR3- CD8+ T cells from blood. These receptors were obtained from a human donor in good health. Some clones in this sample may be carry-over from other donors' samples. CDR3s include the opening cysteine and the closing phenylalanine or tryptophan. Size is omitted from some rows. Given values are once, few, many or a class for expanded clones.

TRBJ2-1	TRBV29-1	medium-sized	CSGTGSLYNEQFF
TRBJ2-5	TRBV29-1	medium-sized	CSVEAGLDSGGAQYF
TRBJ2-7	TRBV20-1	medium-sized	CSASGGGRPGEQYF
TRBJ1-2	TRBV10-3	medium-sized	CAISDPDRVYGYTF
TRBJ2-7	TRBV29-1	.	CSGADSLAGEQYF
TRBJ1-3	TRBV3-1	medium-sized	CASSPDRGPGNTIYF
TRBJ1-4	TRBV29-1	.	CSVSGPEGGEKLFF
TRBJ1-1	TRBV6-5	medium-sized	CASSYSDRELTEAFF
TRBJ2-5	TRBV4-1	.	CASSQEWRDGETQYF
TRBJ1-6	TRBV7-2	medium-sized	CASSLSRGEIPSNSPLHF
TRBJ1-2	TRBV29-1	medium-sized	CSVVGQGAYNYGYTF
TRBJ2-1	TRBV30	medium-sized	CAWSGMVSGRSFGVQFF
TRBJ2-7	TRBV29-1	medium-sized	CSVGTGGSNEQYF
TRBJ1-5	TRBV30	.	CAWSALGNQPQHF
TRBJ2-1	TRBV7-2	.	CASSLTLAGAYNEQFF
TRBJ1-5	TRBV2	medium-sized	CASSEAHPASNQPQHF
TRBJ2-7	TRBV10-3	medium-sized	CAISESGTSYEQYF
TRBJ2-2	TRBV29-1	medium-sized	CSVESGETGELFF
TRBJ2-7	TRBV29-1	medium-sized	CSVLDLGNPYEQYF
TRBJ2-1	TRBV6-4	.	CASSDWGTTNEQFF
TRBJ2-7	TRBV29-1	medium-sized	CSVGGQNSYEQYF
TRBJ2-3	TRBV5-4	.	CASSPPDGFAQYF
TRBJ2-1	TRBV11-2	.	CASSSGLEGEQFF
TRBJ2-1	TRBV3-1	medium-sized	CASSQDKPGHPSSYNEQFF
TRBJ2-3	TRBV6-2/TRBV6-3	.	CASGLLGTDTQYF
TRBJ1-1	TRBV6-2/TRBV6-3	.	CASSIRVENTEAFF
TRBJ1-1	TRBV19	medium-sized	CASSSQNTEAFF
TRBJ2-3	TRBV7-9	.	CASSLPSVADTQYF
TRBJ2-1	TRBV27	medium-sized	CASSGGNEQFF
TRBJ2-5	TRBV29-1	medium-sized	CSVCGTGQETQYF
TRBJ2-5	TRBV7-8	medium-sized	CASSLIAEETQYF
TRBJ2-1	TRBV29-1	medium-sized	CSVRDSGTSGTYNEQFF
TRBJ1-1	TRBV12-5	medium-sized	CASGLGAQLEAFF
TRBJ1-1	TRBV7-9	medium-sized	CASSLAPLIGTEAFF
TRBJ2-2	TRBV19	medium-sized	CASSIVAAGELFF
TRBJ2-7	TRBV3-1	medium-sized	CASSPRQGPSYEQYF
TRBJ2-7	TRBV3-1	medium-sized	CASSFQHEQYF
TRBJ2-1	TRBV5-4	.	CASSPWGSGGENEQFF
TRBJ2-1	TRBV20-1	medium-sized	CSARGGRLGEQFF
TRBJ1-1	TRBV6-2/TRBV6-3	medium-sized	CASSRTGGDTEAFF
TRBJ2-7	TRBV18	.	CASSPGGDEQYF